This passage covers 17 T cell receptor beta chains from one sample sequenced in a study of T cell responses to AZD1222 COVID-19 vaccine. Only in-frame clones appear in the TCRdb table, and some are missing; sequencing was by immunoSEQ multiplex PCR. The table includes roughly 70,000 clones, 75% to 85% detected once. Material: peripheral blood, obtained on day 0 of AZD1222 vaccination. Receptor source: an adult in good health.

V usage is TRBV2 and J usage is TRBJ1-1; no definite D call. Germline V gene data show CDR1 as SNHLY and CDR2 as FYNNEI. The CDR3 runs to 13 residues. The germline V and J ends were trimmed by 6 bases and 4 bases, with 12 bases remaining between them. The CDR3 is CASRGGRVTEAFF. The CDR3 nucleotides are TGTGCCAGCAGGGGCGGGAGGGTCACTGAAGCTTTCTTT.

This clone appeared a few times. Other DNA variants within this sample encode the same CDR3. V and J are TRBV7-9 and TRBJ1-1, with 7 bases fitting TRBD1. Germline CDR1 is SEHNR and CDR2 is FQNEAQ (reference sequence). This CDR3 is 13 amino acids long. J lost 5 bases, V lost 5 bases, and 5 bases had no gene match. CDR3 amino acids: CASSPTGDTEAFF. The CDR3 region has the DNA TGTGCCAGCAGCCCTACAGGGGATACTGAAGCTTTCTTT.

The chain recombines TRBV5-6 with TRBJ2-3; a weak D match, TRBD2 (7 bases). CDR1 is SGHDT and CDR2 is YYEEEE in the germline V gene. The CDR3 sequence is 17 residues long. Trimming took off 1 base at V and 5 bases at J, with 20 bases between the two ends. CDR3 DNA sequence: TGTGCCAGCAGCTTGCCCCTAGGGGGGGGGCCGGTAGATACGCAGTATTTT. Protein: CASSLPLGGGPVDTQYF. The whole variable domain, filled in from reference TRBV5-6 and TRBJ2-3, reads DAGVTQSPTHLIKTRGQQVTLRCSPKSGHDTVSWYQQALGQGPQFIFQYYEEEERQRGNFPDRFSGHQFPNYSSELNVNALLLGDSALYLCASSLPLGGGPVDTQYFGPGTRLTVL.

This sequence joins TRBV19 and TRBJ1-5; 11 nucleotides align to TRBD1. Germline values: CDR1 LNHDA, CDR2 SQIVND (reference sequence). With V trimmed by 8 bases and J by 6 bases, 9 bases remained unmatched. CDR3 length: 15 amino acids. Here the CDR3 DNA reads TGTGCCAGTCACCGGGACAGGGGGGAAGGTCAGCCCCAGCATTTT. Encoded protein: CASHRDRGEGQPQHF.

J is TRBJ2-1 and V is TRBV6-6; possible D gene TRBD2, 7 bases. Germline CDR1 MNHNY, CDR2 SVGAGI (reference sequence). Trimming pared 10 bases from V and 6 bases from J, leaving 16 bases between. The CDR3 contains 13 residues. CDR3 sequence reads: CAIKGGSGNEQFF. CDR3 DNA: TGTGCCATCAAGGGGGGGTCGGGCAATGAGCAGTTCTTC.

CDR3 bases: TGTGCCAGCAGCTTGTTTACCAGGGTGGATTCACCCCTCCACTTT. It specifies CASSLFTRVDSPLHF. The chain has TRBV5-5 and TRBJ1-6; D possibly corresponds to TRBD1 (5 bases). V was pared by 1 base and J by 8 bases, with 13 bases between. CDR1 is SGHKS and CDR2 is YYEKEE in the germline V gene (reference sequence). The CDR3 length is 15 residues.

The V call is TRBV6-5, the J call TRBJ1-4; tentatively, D is TRBD1 (5 bases). This CDR3 spans 14 amino acids. Per germline, CDR1 MNHEY and CDR2 SVGAGI. With 5 bases removed from V and 7 bases from J, the gap between germline ends came to 14 bases. The DNA of the CDR3 is TGTGCCAGCAGTCAGATCCAGGGAGGTGAAAAACTGTTTTTT. It is translated as CASSQIQGGEKLFF.

V gene TRBV29-1 combines with J gene TRBJ1-4; 8 nucleotides align to TRBD1. V shed 6 bases and J 2 bases; nucleotides not matched to a gene: 2. Per germline, CDR1 SQVTM and CDR2 ANQGSEA. The CDR3 covers 13 residues. The CDR3: CSVTGVTNEKLFF. CDR3 nucleotide sequence: TGCAGCGTGACAGGGGTGACTAATGAAAAACTGTTTTTT.

The chain carries TRBV11-2 and TRBJ2-5, with D uncertain. V lost 1 base, J lost 2 bases, and 5 bases lay in between. CDR1 is SGHAT and CDR2 is FQNNGV in the germline V gene. This CDR3 is built from 13 residues. The CDR3 DNA reads TGTGCCAGCAGCTTAGCCAGACAAGAGACCCAGTACTTC. This gives the protein CASSLARQETQYF.

V and J are TRBV5-6 and TRBJ2-1; D is possibly TRBD2 (5 bases). The CDR3 length is 17 residues. Trimming stripped 3 bases from V and 7 bases from J, with 23 bases between. CDR1 is SGHDT, CDR2 YYEEEE, per germline. The CDR3, as DNA: TGTGCCAGCAGCTGGCGGGTAGGACTTGCGTCTGGGAATGAGCAGTTCTTC. As protein: CASSWRVGLASGNEQFF.

The chain uses TRBV25-1 and TRBJ2-3; 9 bases line up with TRBD2. The CDR3 has 14 amino acids. Losses at the gene ends were 6 bases for V and 1 base for J; bases not matched to a gene: 2. Germline-derived CDR1 and CDR2 are MGHDK and SYGVNS. CDR3 coding DNA: TGTGCCAGCAGGTCTAGCGGGGGCACAGATACGCAGTATTTT. Its protein product is CASRSSGGTDTQYF. The full variable domain, rest sourced from reference TRBV25-1 and TRBJ2-3, is EADIYQTPRYLVIGTGKKITLECSQTMGHDKMYWYQQDPGMELHLIHYSYGVNSTEKGDLSSESTVSRIRTEHFPLTLESARPSHTSQYLCASRSSGGTDTQYFGPGTRLTVL.

This clone has more than one count but fewer than ten. V is TRBV28 and J is TRBJ2-7; maybe TRBD1 (5 bases). The CDR3 has 11 residues. V was pared by 7 bases and J by 3 bases, with 7 bases between. The V gene's germline CDR1 is MDHEN and CDR2 SYDVKM. This CDR3 reads CASTGFYEQYF. The CDR3 DNA reads TGTGCCAGCACAGGGTTCTACGAGCAGTACTTC. Complete variable domain (other parts from reference TRBV28 and TRBJ2-7): DVKVTQSSRYLVKRTGEKVFLECVQDMDHENMFWYRQDPGLGLRLIYFSYDVKMKEKGDIPEGYSVSREKKERFSLILESASTNQTSMYLCASTGFYEQYFGPGTRLTVT.

CDR3: CASSNQGAREQYF. CDR3 DNA: TGTGCCAGCAGCAACCAGGGGGCTCGAGAGCAGTACTTC. This rearrangement joins TRBV28 to TRBJ2-7, with 8 bases identical to TRBD1. The V gene's germline CDR1 is MDHEN and CDR2 SYDVKM. Trimming cost V 6 bases and J 7 bases; bases outside gene matches: 8. The CDR3 has 13 residues. Supplemented by reference TRBV28 and TRBJ2-7, the full variable domain reads DVKVTQSSRYLVKRTGEKVFLECVQDMDHENMFWYRQDPGLGLRLIYFSYDVKMKEKGDIPEGYSVSREKKERFSLILESASTNQTSMYLCASSNQGAREQYFGPGTRLTVT.

The V call is TRBV5-1, the J call TRBJ1-2; D gene uncertain. With 2 bases removed from V and 1 base from J, the gap between germline ends came to 6 bases. CDR3 size: 13 residues. The germline gives CDR1 SGHRS, CDR2 YFSETQ. CDR3 DNA: TGCGCCAGCAGCTTCGTCCGTAACTATGGCTACACCTTC. Its protein is CASSFVRNYGYTF.

This chain links TRBV9 with TRBJ1-1; 10 nucleotides agree with TRBD1. V lost 3 bases to trimming and J lost 6 bases; unmatched junction nucleotides: 8. Germline lookup yields CDR1 SGDLS and CDR2 YYNGEE. CDR3 length: 15 residues. The CDR3 sequence: CASSARQGAYAEAFF. Written as DNA, the CDR3 is TGTGCCAGCAGCGCCAGACAGGGGGCGTATGCTGAAGCTTTCTTT.

The rearrangement uses TRBV3-1 (or the pseudogene TRBV3-2) and TRBJ1-5; perhaps TRBD1 as D (5 bases). Germline V gives CDR1 LGHDT, CDR2 YNNKEL (reference sequence). Trimming removed 4 bases from V and 7 bases from J, with 11 bases in between. This CDR3 has 13 residues. Here the CDR3 reads CASSLGLGQPQHF. The CDR3, as DNA: TGTGCCAGCAGCCTGGGACTTGGGCAGCCCCAGCATTTT.

The chain joins TRBV3-1 (or the pseudogene TRBV3-2) to TRBJ2-3, with a weak D call TRBD1 (5 bases). CDR3 size: 14 residues. Trimming shortened V by 3 bases and J by 4 bases, and 11 bases separated the two germline ends. The germline gives CDR1 LGHDT, CDR2 YNNKEL (reference sequence). The CDR3 sequence is CASSQGLRADTQYF. For the CDR3, the DNA is TGTGCCAGCAGCCAGGGGCTCCGGGCAGATACGCAGTATTTT.